The clone carrying this T cell receptor beta chain was counted a few times. This specimen belongs to a study of patients and donors after allogeneic stem cell transplantation. TCRdb ran MiXCR on the RT-PCR reads and lists one entry per CDR3 protein. This table holds approximately 410,000 distinct CDR3 sequences, roughly 17% found once. Germline lookup yields CDR1 SGHAT and CDR2 FQNNGV. There are 14 residues in the CDR3. Trimming pared 0 bases from V and 1 base from J, leaving 7 bases between. The receptor's source is a human donor who was either an allogeneic HSCT recipient or a stem cell or donor lymphocyte infusion donor (not recorded which). It is not recorded whose cells these are; they may come from a transplant donor. Sequenced material: blood, either unsorted or a sorted T cell fraction (not recorded which). V gene TRBV11-2 combines with J gene TRBJ2-7, with no clear D. For the CDR3, the DNA is TGTGCCAGCAGCTTAGATCAGGTTTCCTACGAGCAGTACTTC. Translation: CASSLDQVSYEQYF.